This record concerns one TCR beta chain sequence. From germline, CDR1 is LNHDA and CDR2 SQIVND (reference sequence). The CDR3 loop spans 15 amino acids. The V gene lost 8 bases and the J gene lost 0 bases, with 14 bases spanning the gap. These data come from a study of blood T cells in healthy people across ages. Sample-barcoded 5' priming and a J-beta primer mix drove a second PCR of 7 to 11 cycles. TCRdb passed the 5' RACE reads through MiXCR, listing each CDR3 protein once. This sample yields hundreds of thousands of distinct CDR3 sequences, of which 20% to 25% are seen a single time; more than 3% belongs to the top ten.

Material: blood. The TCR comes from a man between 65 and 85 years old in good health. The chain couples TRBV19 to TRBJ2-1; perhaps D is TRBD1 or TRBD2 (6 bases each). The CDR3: CASGATGASYNEQFF. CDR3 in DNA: TGTGCCAGTGGGGCCACGGGGGCCTCCTACAATGAGCAGTTCTTC. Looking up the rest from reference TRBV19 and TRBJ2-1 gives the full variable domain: DGGITQSPKYLFRKEGQNVTLSCEQNLNHDAMYWYRQDPGQGLRLIYYSQIVNDFQKGDIAEGYSVSREKKESFPLTVTSAQKNPTAFYLCASGATGASYNEQFFGPGTRLTVL.